A selection of T cell receptor beta chains follows, all from one sample in a study of cytotoxic CD8 clonotypes in ibrutinib-treated CLL. Assay used: immunoSEQ multiplex PCR; TCRdb lists only in-frame clones, some missing. The sample contains 35,000 to 55,000 clones, 55% to 80% of which appear only once. Sequences were derived from PBMCs, sampled after 12 months of ibrutinib treatment. The receptors derive from a human donor with chronic lymphocytic leukemia. Both conserved end residues are part of each CDR3. D genes are given only for firm matches. Not all rows give a size; the values are once, few, many and, for expanded clones, a class.

-,TRBV27,TRBD1,TRBJ1-1,TGTGCCAGCAGTTGGGACAGGGTGAACACTGAAGCTTTCTTT,CASSWDRVNTEAFF
-,TRBV6-1,-,TRBJ1-1,TGTGCCAGCAGTGGATATAACACTGAAGCTTTCTTT,CASSGYNTEAFF
-,TRBV5-4,-,TRBJ2-2,TGTGCCAGCAGCTTGGCCGCGGGGTTCCCCGGGGAGCTGTTTTTT,CASSLAAGFPGELFF
-,TRBV7-2,-,TRBJ1-2,TGTGCCAGCAGCTTAGACCAGCTAGACTATGGCTACACCTTC,CASSLDQLDYGYTF
few,TRBV19,TRBD1,TRBJ1-1,TGTGCCAGTAGTCCATGGACAGGAGGGAACACTGAAGCTTTCTTT,CASSPWTGGNTEAFF
-,TRBV19,-,TRBJ2-1,TGTGCCAGTAGTACCGGTGGGGGACACCCTAAAAATGAGCAGTTCTTC,CASSTGGGHPKNEQFF
-,TRBV4-1,TRBD2,TRBJ2-3,TGCGCCAGCAGCCTCGGGGGGCTAGCGGGGGACACAGATACGCAGTATTTT,CASSLGGLAGDTDTQYF
once,TRBV6-1,-,TRBJ1-1,TGTGCCAGCTCTGAACCGATGAACACTGAAGCTTTCTTT,CASSEPMNTEAFF
-,TRBV5-1,TRBD1,TRBJ2-7,TGCGCCAGCAGCCTTAGACAGGGGGCTTCCTACGAGCAGTACTTC,CASSLRQGASYEQYF
-,TRBV7-6,-,TRBJ1-2,TGTGCCAGCAGCTTTGGGGCAGGGGTTGGCTACACCTTC,CASSFGAGVGYTF
few,TRBV5-1,-,TRBJ2-3,TGCGCCAGCAGCTTGGGGCAGATCTCTGATACGCAGTATTTT,CASSLGQISDTQYF
-,TRBV2,TRBD1,TRBJ2-1,TGTGCCAGCAGTTCCATGCGACCGCGACAGGGCCTAAACCGGATTGGTGAGCAGTTCTTC,CASSSMRPRQGLNRIGEQFF
-,TRBV6-1,-,TRBJ2-7,TGTGCCAGCAGTGCTCGCCAGGGGTCCTACGAGCAGTACTTC,CASSARQGSYEQYF
-,TRBV30,-,TRBJ1-3,TGTGCCTGGAACGTACCGGGACGACGAAACACCATATATTTT,CAWNVPGRRNTIYF
few,TRBV6-4,-,TRBJ2-2,TGTGCCAGCAGTGAAGACCGCGGGGCCGGGGAGCTGTTTTTT,CASSEDRGAGELFF
-,TRBV10-3,-,TRBJ2-5,TGTGCCATCAGTGAGAGGGGAGAGCAAGAGACCCAGTACTTC,CAISERGEQETQYF
few,TRBV2,TRBD1,TRBJ1-2,TGTGCCAGCAGAGGCGACAGGGGCCACTATGGCTACACCTTC,CASRGDRGHYGYTF
-,TRBV10-3,-,TRBJ1-6,TGTGCCATCAGTGGAGCGGGGAGTCAACATTCACCCCTCCACTTT,CAISGAGSQHSPLHF
-,TRBV4-2,-,TRBJ2-1,TGTGCCAGCAGCCAAGCGAACAGGAGAGACAATGAGCAGTTCTTC,CASSQANRRDNEQFF
-,TRBV4-1,TRBD1,TRBJ1-4,TGCGCCAGCAGCCACTTGACGGGACAGGGGGTGGAAAAACTGTTTTTT,CASSHLTGQGVEKLFF
-,TRBV4-1,TRBD1,TRBJ2-7,TGCGCCAGCAGCCTTAGACAGGGGTTGTCCTACGAGCAGTACTTC,CASSLRQGLSYEQYF
few,TRBV27,-,TRBJ1-2,TGTGCCAGCAGTTTAGGGGGCGGTAGGGGCTACACCTTC,CASSLGGGRGYTF
-,TRBV14,-,TRBJ2-2,TGTGCCAGCAGCCCCCCGGTAGGGCACGGGGAGCTGTTTTTT,CASSPPVGHGELFF
-,TRBV5-4,TRBD2,TRBJ2-5,TGTGCCAGCAGCCCAGGTCGGCTAGCGGGGGGATTACAAGAGACCCAGTACTTC,CASSPGRLAGGLQETQYF
-,TRBV18,TRBD1,TRBJ2-3,TGTGCCAGCTCACCACGACAGGGGCCGGGGACAGATACGCAGTATTTT,CASSPRQGPGTDTQYF
-,TRBV7-6,-,TRBJ2-5,TGTGCCAGCAGCTTAGGCACCTTAGAGACCCAGTACTTC,CASSLGTLETQYF
-,TRBV7-9,TRBD1,TRBJ2-7,TGTGCCAGCAGCTTAGGGACCGGGACAGGTACCTACGAGCAGTACTTC,CASSLGTGTGTYEQYF
-,TRBV5-1,-,TRBJ2-2,TGCGCCAGCAGCTTGTCGCCCGGGGCGAACACCGGGGAGCTGTTTTTT,CASSLSPGANTGELFF
-,TRBV7-8,TRBD2,TRBJ2-7,TGTGCCAGCAGCTTAGAGGAGCCGACTAGCGGGGCCGTCATGTACTTC,CASSLEEPTSGAVMYF
-,TRBV7-8,-,TRBJ2-5,TGTGCCAGCAGCTCTAGGACAGAGACCCAGTACTTC,CASSSRTETQYF
-,TRBV7-2,-,TRBJ2-1,TGTGCCAGCAGCCGCCGTCGTCCGGGGAATGAGCAGTTCTTC,CASSRRRPGNEQFF
-,TRBV5-1,TRBD2,TRBJ2-7,TGCGCCAGCAGCGACGAGCGGGGGTTGGGATGGGAGCAGTACTTC,CASSDERGLGWEQYF
-,TRBV14,-,TRBJ1-6,TGTGCCAGCAGCCAACAGGGGTCAGGTGCACCCCTCCACTTT,CASSQQGSGAPLHF
-,TRBV6-5,TRBD1,TRBJ1-2,TGTGCCAGCAGTTTGTTAGGTTCGGGACAGATCTATGGCTACACCTTC,CASSLLGSGQIYGYTF
-,TRBV4-1,-,TRBJ2-7,TGCGCCAGCAGCCAAGAAGACATCGGAGCCTTCTACGAGCAGTACTTC,CASSQEDIGAFYEQYF
few,TRBV6-5,-,TRBJ1-6,TGTGCCAGCAGTTACAGCGATAATTCACCCCTCCACTTT,CASSYSDNSPLHF
-,TRBV6-6,-,TRBJ1-5,TGTGCCACCACTCCCCGGGGAGATGGGGGCAATCAGCCCCAGCATTTT,CATTPRGDGGNQPQHF
few,TRBV5-1,-,TRBJ2-7,TGCGCCAGCAGCTTGGATCAGGGGAGGTACGAGCAGTACTTC,CASSLDQGRYEQYF
-,TRBV18,TRBD1,TRBJ2-7,TGTGCCAGCTCAACGGGGACAGGGGACGAGCAGTACTTC,CASSTGTGDEQYF
-,TRBV5-1,TRBD2,TRBJ2-3,TGCGCCAGCAGCTTGGTCAGGACTAGCGGGGGGGCTGAAAGCACAGATACGCAGTATTTT,CASSLVRTSGGAESTDTQYF
-,TRBV11-1,TRBD1,TRBJ2-1,TGTGCCACCAAACCCAGGTGGGACAGGAACTACAATGAGCAGTTCTTC,CATKPRWDRNYNEQFF
-,TRBV19,-,TRBJ2-5,TGTGCCAGTAGTATAACGGGTCAGTCCGTAGAGACCCAGTACTTC,CASSITGQSVETQYF
-,TRBV19,-,TRBJ2-7,TGTGCCAGTACCTCCCGAGGAGGGGCACGCGAGCAGTACTTC,CASTSRGGAREQYF
-,TRBV7-9,-,TRBJ1-4,TGTGCCAGCAACACGGATGGGGGGGAGGAAAAACTGTTTTTT,CASNTDGGEEKLFF
-,TRBV5-8,TRBD1,TRBJ1-4,TGTGCCAGCAGCTTAGGGACAGACGCAACTAATGAAAAACTGTTTTTT,CASSLGTDATNEKLFF
-,TRBV29-1,TRBD1,TRBJ1-2,TGCAGCGCCCTACAGGGGGCTTATGGCTACACCTTC,CSALQGAYGYTF
-,TRBV28,-,TRBJ2-5,TGTGCCAGCAGTAGTCGACAGAAAGAGACCCAGTACTTC,CASSSRQKETQYF
-,TRBV6-4,-,TRBJ2-2,TGTGCCAGCAGCCTTACCATCTTAGGGAAAGCGAACACCGGGGAGCTGTTTTTT,CASSLTILGKANTGELFF
-,TRBV9,TRBD2,TRBJ2-5,TGTGCCAGCAGCACCGACTGGGGGACTAGCGGGGAAGAGACCCAGTACTTC,CASSTDWGTSGEETQYF
-,TRBV29-1,-,TRBJ2-1,TGCAGCGTTGCTACTACCTCCTACAATGAGCAGTTCTTC,CSVATTSYNEQFF
-,TRBV5-1,-,TRBJ2-1,TGCGCCAGCAGCCTTGCGGGGAGCTCCTACAATGAGCAGTTCTTC,CASSLAGSSYNEQFF
-,TRBV27,TRBD1,TRBJ1-3,TGTGCCAGCAGCTCCAGGGGGGCGTCTGGAAACACCATATATTTT,CASSSRGASGNTIYF
once,TRBV4-1,-,TRBJ1-6,TGCGCCAGCAGCCAAGGACCCGGGAATTCACCCCTCCACTTT,CASSQGPGNSPLHF